This T cell receptor beta chain came from a study of glioma-infiltrating T cells after dendritic cell vaccination. Time point reported: after dendritic cell vaccination, including at tumor progression/relapse. Produced via immunoSEQ multiplex PCR; TCRdb's table is partial and in-frame only. There are 50,000 to 55,000 clones in the sample; about 89% occur only once, and about 5% lies in the top ten. Unmatched junction bases numbered 2, after V lost 1 base and J lost 5 bases. This CDR3 contains 14 residues. Per germline, CDR1 MGHRA and CDR2 YSYEKL. The clonotype was recovered from a human donor with glioblastoma. V is TRBV4-1 and J is TRBJ2-1, with 7 bases lining up with TRBD2. Sequencing used blood, obtained after dendritic cell vaccination. CDR3 bases: TGCGCCAGCAGCCAAGGGCTAGCGGACAATGAGCAGTTCTTC. Its translation is CASSQGLADNEQFF.